One sample yielded the 8 T cell receptor beta chains listed below, sequenced in a study of blood T cell repertoires in COVID-19. The data were produced by immunoSEQ multiplex PCR, yet TCRdb's version contains in-frame clones alone and is incomplete. The repertoire has 100,000 to 150,000 clones, 80% of them found once; the top ten carry more than 20%. The sequencing input was peripheral blood. These receptors were collected from a human donor in a cohort sampled during active COVID-19.

V usage is TRBV2 and J usage is TRBJ1-5; 8 bases map to TRBD1. The ends lost 4 bases at V and 0 bases at J; junction bases unmatched: 2. This CDR3 has 15 residues. The germline gives CDR1 SNHLY, CDR2 FYNNEI. CDR3 region: CASSGGQVSNQPQHF. The CDR3 nucleotides are TGTGCCAGCAGTGGGGGACAGGTTAGCAATCAGCCCCAGCATTTT.

The chain recombines TRBV4-3 with TRBJ2-1; TRBD2 aligns across 15 bases. V gave up 2 bases and J gave up 6 bases; unmatched junction bases: 14. Per germline, CDR1 LGHNA and CDR2 YSLEER. The CDR3 runs 20 residues. The CDR3 DNA follows: TGCGCCAGCAGCCAAAATGGACTAGCGGGAGGGCTGCGGTACTTCAATGAGCAGTTCTTC. This sequence encodes CASSQNGLAGGLRYFNEQFF.

The chain links TRBV27 to TRBJ2-5, with TRBD1 matching over 8 bases. Germline V CDR1 and CDR2: MNHEY, SMNVEV (reference sequence). CDR3 length equals 15 residues. V shed 6 bases, J shed 5 bases, and the junction held 11 bases outside the gene matches. DNA of the CDR3: TGTGCCAGCAGCCCCACCCGGACAGGGAGGGAGACCCAGTACTTC. Translated, it gives CASSPTRTGRETQYF.

The CDR3 DNA reads as TGCGCCAGCAGCCCGTCTCTAGCGGGGCGAGATGAGACCCAGTACTTC. Its translation: CASSPSLAGRDETQYF. The chain combines TRBV5-1 with TRBJ2-5; 9 nucleotides align to TRBD2. The CDR3 is 16 amino acids. The V and J ends lost 4 bases and 5 bases, in that order; junction bases with no gene match: 12. From germline, CDR1 is SGHRS and CDR2 YFSETQ.

The J gene is TRBJ2-5, the V gene TRBV4-2, with 13 bases identical to TRBD2. The CDR3 length is 18 residues. Germline CDR1 is LGHNA and CDR2 is YNFKEQ. Trimming at V came to 0 bases and at J to 4 bases, leaving 8 bases not matched to a gene. CDR3 bases: TGTGCCAGCAGCCAAGAACTAGCGGGGGGGCCGGTGTCAGAGACCCAGTACTTC. As protein: CASSQELAGGPVSETQYF.

As concerns this clone: This same CDR3 is encoded by further DNA sequences in the sample. The genes are TRBV7-2 and TRBJ2-1, with 7 bases that match TRBD1. CDR3 size: 15 residues. Trimming removed 1 base from V and 1 base from J; junction bases left unmatched: 1. Germline V gene lookup returns CDR1 SGHTA and CDR2 FQGNSA. The CDR3 here is CASSLDRGSYNEQFF. Here the CDR3 DNA reads TGTGCCAGCAGCTTAGACAGGGGATCCTACAATGAGCAGTTCTTC.

The chain recombines TRBV24-1 with TRBJ2-3, with a tentative D call TRBD2 (5 bases). CDR3 size: 12 residues. Germline V lookup: CDR1 KGHDR, CDR2 SFDVKD. Between the trimmed V and J ends, which lost 10 bases and 4 bases, there was a span of 11 bases. CDR3 coding DNA: TGTGCCACGAGAGCGGCCGCAGATACGCAGTATTTT. Amino acid sequence: CATRAAADTQYF.

This clone has more than one count but fewer than ten. In DNA, the CDR3 is TGTGCCAGCAGCTTAAGGTCGGGGTCTACCTACGAGCAGTACTTC. It is translated as CASSLRSGSTYEQYF. This chain connects TRBV11-1 to TRBJ2-7, with a tentative D call TRBD2 (5 bases). This CDR3 contains 15 residues. Germline V gene lookup returns CDR1 SGHAT and CDR2 FQDESV (reference sequence). The V end was cut by 2 bases, the J end by 2 bases, with 13 bases between.